The rows below give T cell receptor beta chains drawn from one sample of a study of blood T cell repertoires in COVID-19. The protocol was immunoSEQ multiplex PCR, while the TCRdb copy is restricted to in-frame clones and leaves out a portion. The sample shows approximately 75,000 clones, roughly four fifths of them seen only once. The specimen was peripheral blood. The source is a human donor in a cohort sampled during active COVID-19. The conserved cysteine and the conserved F or W are not part of the CDR3 here.

TRBJ2-5	TRBV7-9	ASSSGAGGQETQY
TRBJ1-5	TRBV12-3/TRBV12-4	ASSRGEPQH
TRBJ2-2	TRBV7-2	ASSRNRLGATNTGELF
TRBJ1-1	TRBV18	ASSPPTGTVEAF
TRBJ2-5	TRBV7-2	ASSLAPGRKTQY
TRBJ1-4	TRBV27	ASSPRQVDLSRMELF
TRBJ2-3	TRBV6-5	ASRKTGSSTDTQY
TRBJ1-6	TRBV5-4	ASSLAGVDSPLH
TRBJ1-6	TRBV4-1	ASSQEPRTGINSPLH
TRBJ1-6	TRBV30	AWSTDLDRVNSPLH
TRBJ1-2	TRBV6-5	ASRKTGAPGYT
TRBJ2-1	TRBV10-3	AIGKTGGEQF
TRBJ2-7	TRBV21-1	ASSNGATYEQY
TRBJ2-5	TRBV3-1/TRBV3-2	AGSLRTSEETQY
TRBJ2-7	TRBV11-2	ASSKNTRGASNYEQY
TRBJ1-3	TRBV15	ATSREPGQGARIY
TRBJ1-1	TRBV18	ASSPERSSAF
TRBJ1-2	TRBV7-9	ASSLDSGLRGYT
TRBJ2-7	TRBV5-5	ASSNYGQGEQY
TRBJ1-1	TRBV6-5	ASSYGLEMNTEAF
TRBJ2-3	TRBV4-1	ASSQDRRHTDTQY
TRBJ2-7	TRBV7-9	ASSLETGKRNSYEQY
TRBJ2-7	TRBV19	ASSSGQGRGIEEQY
TRBJ2-7	TRBV12-3/TRBV12-4	ASSSTGHYEQY
TRBJ1-2	TRBV6-5	ASSPRDRVNGYT
TRBJ2-2	TRBV4-1	ASSPWTSGSNTGELF
TRBJ1-6	TRBV4-1	ASSQDDRGSVSPLH
TRBJ2-3	TRBV6-2/TRBV6-3	ASSYPTSGGARGTQY
TRBJ2-3	TRBV9	ASSFPTGGREDTQY
TRBJ1-1	TRBV18	ASSLSLLGQGSKTEAF
TRBJ2-7	TRBV10-1	ASPTEQY
TRBJ2-7	TRBV2	ASNEGTGGYEQY
TRBJ1-1	TRBV5-1	ASSPSTGVSVNTEAF
TRBJ1-1	TRBV5-4	ASSPIGTEAF
TRBJ2-5	TRBV15	ATSRDPTGRETQY
TRBJ2-7	TRBV7-2	ASSLEAGGYEQY
TRBJ2-1	TRBV10-3	AIRSSGGAYNEQF
TRBJ1-1	TRBV6-5	ASRNYGFNTEAF
TRBJ1-1	TRBV7-9	ASSLNTEAF
TRBJ1-6	TRBV15	ATSKPQGRGQFRNSPLH